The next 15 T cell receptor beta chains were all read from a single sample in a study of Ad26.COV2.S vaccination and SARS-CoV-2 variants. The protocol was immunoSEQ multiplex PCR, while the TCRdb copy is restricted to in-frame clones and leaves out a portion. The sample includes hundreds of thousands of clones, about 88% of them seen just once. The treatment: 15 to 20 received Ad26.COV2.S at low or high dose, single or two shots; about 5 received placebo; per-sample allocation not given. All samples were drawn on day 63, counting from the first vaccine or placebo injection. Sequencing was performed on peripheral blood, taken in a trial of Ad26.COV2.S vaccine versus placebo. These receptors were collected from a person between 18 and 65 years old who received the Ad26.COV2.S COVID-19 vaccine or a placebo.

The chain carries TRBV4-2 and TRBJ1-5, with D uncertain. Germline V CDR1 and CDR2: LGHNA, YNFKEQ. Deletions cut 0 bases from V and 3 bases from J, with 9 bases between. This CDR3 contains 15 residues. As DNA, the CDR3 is TGTGCCAGCAGCCAAGATGCAGGCCCCAATCAGCCCCAGCATTTT. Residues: CASSQDAGPNQPQHF.

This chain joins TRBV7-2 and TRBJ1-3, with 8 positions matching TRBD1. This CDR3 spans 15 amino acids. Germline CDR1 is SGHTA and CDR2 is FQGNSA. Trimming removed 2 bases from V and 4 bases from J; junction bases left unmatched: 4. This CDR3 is CASSLRQGRGNTIYF. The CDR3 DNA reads TGTGCCAGCAGCTTAAGACAGGGGAGAGGAAACACCATATATTTT.

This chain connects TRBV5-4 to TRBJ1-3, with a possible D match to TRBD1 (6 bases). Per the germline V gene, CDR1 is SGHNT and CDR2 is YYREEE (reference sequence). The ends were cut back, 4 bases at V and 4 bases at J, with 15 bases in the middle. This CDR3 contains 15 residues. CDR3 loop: CASSGGHGSGNTIYF. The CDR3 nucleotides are TGTGCCAGCAGCGGGGGACACGGGTCGGGAAACACCATATATTTT.

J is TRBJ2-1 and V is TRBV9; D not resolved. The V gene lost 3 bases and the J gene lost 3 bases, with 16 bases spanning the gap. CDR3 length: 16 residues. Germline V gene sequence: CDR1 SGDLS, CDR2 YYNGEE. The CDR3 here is CASSARLSAVYNEQFF. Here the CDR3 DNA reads TGTGCCAGCAGCGCGAGACTCTCTGCGGTCTACAATGAGCAGTTCTTC. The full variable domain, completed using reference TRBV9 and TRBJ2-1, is DSGVTQTPKHLITATGQRVTLRCSPRSGDLSVYWYQQSLDQGLQFLIQYYNGEERAKGNILERFSAQQFPDLHSELNLSSLELGDSALYFCASSARLSAVYNEQFFGPGTRLTVL.

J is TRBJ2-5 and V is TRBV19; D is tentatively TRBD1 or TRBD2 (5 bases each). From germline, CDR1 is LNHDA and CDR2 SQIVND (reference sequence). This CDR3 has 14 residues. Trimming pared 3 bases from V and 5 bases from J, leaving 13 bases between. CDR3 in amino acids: CASSIAGRGETQYF. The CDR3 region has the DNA TGTGCCAGTAGTATCGCAGGGAGAGGGGAGACCCAGTACTTC.

The CDR3: CASSPIAGTTDTQYF. Here the CDR3 DNA reads TGTGCCAGCAGTCCGATAGCGGGGACCACAGATACGCAGTATTTT. The rearrangement joins TRBV28 to TRBJ2-3; 8 bases map to TRBD2. The CDR3 loop spans 15 amino acids. Germline V gene data show CDR1 as MDHEN and CDR2 as SYDVKM. V was clipped by 5 bases and J by 2 bases; unmatched bases: 6.

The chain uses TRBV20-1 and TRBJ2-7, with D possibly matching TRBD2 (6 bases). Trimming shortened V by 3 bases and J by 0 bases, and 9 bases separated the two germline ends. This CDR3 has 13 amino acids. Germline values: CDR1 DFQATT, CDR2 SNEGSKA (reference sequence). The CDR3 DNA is TGCAGTGCTAGTGGAGGGCTCTCCTACGAGCAGTACTTC. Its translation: CSASGGLSYEQYF.

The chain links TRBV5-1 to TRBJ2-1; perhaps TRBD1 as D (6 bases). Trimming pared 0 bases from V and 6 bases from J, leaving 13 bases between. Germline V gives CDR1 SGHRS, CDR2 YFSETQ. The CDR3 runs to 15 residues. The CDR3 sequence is CASSLGWGPVNEQFF. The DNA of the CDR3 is TGCGCCAGCAGCTTGGGTTGGGGGCCCGTCAATGAGCAGTTCTTC.

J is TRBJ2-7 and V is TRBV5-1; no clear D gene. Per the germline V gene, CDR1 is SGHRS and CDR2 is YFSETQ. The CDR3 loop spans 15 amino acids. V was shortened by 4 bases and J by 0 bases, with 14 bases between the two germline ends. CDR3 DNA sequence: TGCGCCAGCAGCCAGGACCTCTTTACCTCCTACGAGCAGTACTTC. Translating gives CASSQDLFTSYEQYF.

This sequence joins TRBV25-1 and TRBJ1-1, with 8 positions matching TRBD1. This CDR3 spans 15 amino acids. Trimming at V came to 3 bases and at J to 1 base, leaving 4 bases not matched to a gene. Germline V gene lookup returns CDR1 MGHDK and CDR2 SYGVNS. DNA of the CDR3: TGTGCCAGCAGTGACCAAGGGACAGGGAACACTGAAGCTTTCTTT. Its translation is CASSDQGTGNTEAFF.

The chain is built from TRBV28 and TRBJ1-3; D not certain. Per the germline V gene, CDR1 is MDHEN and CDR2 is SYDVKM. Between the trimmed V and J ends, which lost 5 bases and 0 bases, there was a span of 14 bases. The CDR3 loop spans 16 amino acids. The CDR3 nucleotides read TGTGCCAGCAGTCCGGATCTACTTAACTCTGGAAACACCATATATTTT. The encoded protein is CASSPDLLNSGNTIYF.

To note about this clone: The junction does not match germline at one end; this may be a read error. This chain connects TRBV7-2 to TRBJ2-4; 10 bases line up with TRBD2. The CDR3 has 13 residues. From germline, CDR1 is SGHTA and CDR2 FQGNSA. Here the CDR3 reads CASSPRPAGGMWF. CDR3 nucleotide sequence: TGTGCCAGCAGCCCCCGGCCAGCGGGGGGGATGTGGTTC.

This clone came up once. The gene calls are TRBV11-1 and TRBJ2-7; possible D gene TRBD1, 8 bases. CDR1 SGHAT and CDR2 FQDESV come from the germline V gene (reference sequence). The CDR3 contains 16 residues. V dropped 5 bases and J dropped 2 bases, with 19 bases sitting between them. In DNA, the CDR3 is TGTGCCAGCAGCCAGGTAAGCGGGACAGGAGCCTACGAGCAGTACTTC. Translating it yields CASSQVSGTGAYEQYF.

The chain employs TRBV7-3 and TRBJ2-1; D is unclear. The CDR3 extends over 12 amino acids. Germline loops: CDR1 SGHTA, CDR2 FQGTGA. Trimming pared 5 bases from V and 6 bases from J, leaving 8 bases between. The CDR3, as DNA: TGTGCCAGCAGCCCCGAGTTCAATGAGCAGTTCTTC. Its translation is CASSPEFNEQFF.

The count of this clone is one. CDR3 DNA: TGTGCCAGCTCATCGGGACAGGGCATGAACACTGAAGCTTTCTTT. Protein product: CASSSGQGMNTEAFF. V is TRBV18 and J is TRBJ1-1; 9 positions match TRBD1. This CDR3 spans 15 amino acids. The germline V gene has CDR1 KGHSH and CDR2 LQKENI. The ends lost 5 bases at V and 0 bases at J; junction bases unmatched: 4.